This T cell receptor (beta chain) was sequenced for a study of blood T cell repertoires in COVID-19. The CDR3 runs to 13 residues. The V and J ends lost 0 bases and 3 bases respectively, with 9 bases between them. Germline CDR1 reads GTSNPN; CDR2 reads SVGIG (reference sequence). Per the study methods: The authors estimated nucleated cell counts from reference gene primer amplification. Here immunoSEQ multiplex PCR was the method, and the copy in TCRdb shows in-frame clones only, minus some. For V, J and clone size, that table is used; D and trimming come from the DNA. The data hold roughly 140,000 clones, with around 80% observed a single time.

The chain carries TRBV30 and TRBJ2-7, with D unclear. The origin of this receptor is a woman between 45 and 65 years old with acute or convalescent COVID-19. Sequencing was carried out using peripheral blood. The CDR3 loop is CAWSVLSSYEQYF. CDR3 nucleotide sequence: TGTGCCTGGAGTGTTCTTAGCAGCTACGAGCAGTACTTC.